The 14 T cell receptor beta chains given below trace back to one sample, sequenced in a study of blood T cell repertoires in COVID-19. Sequencing used immunoSEQ multiplex PCR; TCRdb keeps in-frame clones, though not all of them. The sample carries a few hundred thousand clones, over 75% recorded once. Sample: PBMCs or T cells enriched from blood (not recorded which). These receptors were obtained from a man aged 30 to 45 who had recovered from COVID-19.

The chain carries TRBV30 and TRBJ2-3; D is uncertain. V was clipped by 2 bases and J by 2 bases, with 11 bases between them. The CDR3 contains 14 residues. Germline CDR1 reads GTSNPN; CDR2 reads SVGIG (reference sequence). CDR3 amino acids: CAWSPGLDTDTQYF. The CDR3 region has the DNA TGTGCCTGGAGTCCGGGTCTGGACACAGATACGCAGTATTTT. Based on the CDR3 plus reference TRBV30 and TRBJ2-3, the full variable domain is SQTIHQWPATLVQPVGSPLSLECTVEGTSNPNLYWYRQAAGRGLQLLFYSVGIGQISSEVPQNLSASRPQDRQFILSSKKLLLSDSGFYLCAWSPGLDTDTQYFGPGTRLTVL.

V gene TRBV12-3 or TRBV12-4 combines with J gene TRBJ1-5; D is ambiguous. Trimming left V 8 bases short and J 5 bases short, with 4 bases between. CDR3 size: 10 residues. CDR3 protein: CASGDQPQHF. The CDR3 region has the DNA TGTGCCAGCGGAGATCAGCCCCAGCATTTT.

This sequence joins TRBV24-1 and TRBJ2-5; unclear D gene. The germline V and J ends were trimmed by 0 bases and 4 bases, with 11 bases remaining between them. The CDR3 loop spans 15 amino acids. Germline assignment: CDR1 KGHDR and CDR2 SFDVKD. Here the CDR3 DNA reads TGTGCCACCAGTGATTTGCGAGATTTTGCAGAGACCCAGTACTTC. Translated, it gives CATSDLRDFAETQYF.

The chain links TRBV28 to TRBJ1-1, with TRBD1 matching over 7 bases. CDR3 length: 13 residues. V lost 10 bases to trimming and J lost 6 bases; unmatched junction nucleotides: 11. Germline values: CDR1 MDHEN, CDR2 SYDVKM. The CDR3 loop reads CATRGTPGAEAFF. CDR3 DNA: TGTGCCACCAGGGGGACCCCGGGAGCTGAAGCTTTCTTT. Variable domain in full (rest from reference TRBV28 and TRBJ1-1): DVKVTQSSRYLVKRTGEKVFLECVQDMDHENMFWYRQDPGLGLRLIYFSYDVKMKEKGDIPEGYSVSREKKERFSLILESASTNQTSMYLCATRGTPGAEAFFGQGTRLTVV.

This chain uses TRBV11-2 with TRBJ2-2; 9 bases fit TRBD1. J was trimmed by 7 bases and V by 4 bases; bases with no gene match: 10. The CDR3 totals 16 residues. CDR1 and CDR2 (germline): SGHAT, FQNNGV. CDR3 sequence: CASSSSHRGHGGELFF. The CDR3 DNA follows: TGTGCCAGCAGCTCTTCCCACAGGGGGCATGGCGGGGAGCTGTTTTTT. Combining the CDR3 with reference TRBV11-2 and TRBJ2-2 gives the whole variable domain EAGVAQSPRYKIIEKRQSVAFWCNPISGHATLYWYQQILGQGPKLLIQFQNNGVVDDSQLPKDRFSAERLKGVDSTLKIQPAKLEDSAVYLCASSSSHRGHGGELFFGEGSRLTVL.

This rearrangement joins TRBV7-9 to TRBJ2-1; D is unresolved. The CDR3 contains 11 residues. Per the germline V gene, CDR1 is SEHNR and CDR2 is FQNEAQ (reference sequence). The germline V and J ends were trimmed by 4 bases and 15 bases, with 13 bases remaining between them. As DNA, the CDR3 is TGTGCCAGCAGCTCGGCGGATCTATGGTTCTTC. Amino acid sequence: CASSSADLWFF.

This chain joins TRBV7-2 and TRBJ2-3, with D tentatively TRBD2 (6 bases). Trimming removed 7 bases at V and 5 bases at J, with 19 bases between. The germline V gene encodes CDR1 SGHTA and CDR2 FQGNSA. There are 15 residues in the CDR3. CDR3 residues: CASTSWGGREDTQYF. In DNA form, the CDR3 reads TGTGCCAGCACCTCGTGGGGAGGAAGGGAAGATACGCAGTATTTT.

The V call is TRBV4-1, the J call TRBJ1-5; D ambiguous. The V gene's germline CDR1 is MGHRA and CDR2 YSYEKL. This CDR3 has 11 residues. Trimming removed 1 base at V and 11 bases at J, with 6 bases between. The chain's CDR3 is CASSQGPSQHF. The DNA for the CDR3 is TGCGCCAGCAGCCAAGGGCCCTCCCAGCATTTT.

This clone is a singleton in its sample. The chain uses TRBV5-1 and TRBJ1-1, with no clear D. Germline CDR1 reads SGHRS; CDR2 reads YFSETQ. Deletions cut 3 bases from V and 11 bases from J, with 14 bases between. The CDR3 consists of 12 residues. The CDR3 spells CASSSERVEAFF. The CDR3 DNA is TGCGCCAGCAGCTCGGAAAGAGTGGAGGCTTTCTTT.

A single count supports this clone. The V gene is TRBV10-3, the J gene TRBJ1-1, with TRBD1 matching 7 bases. V gave up 0 bases and J gave up 5 bases; unmatched junction bases: 3. Germline loops: CDR1 ENHRY, CDR2 SYGVKD. The length of the CDR3 is 14 residues. The CDR3 spells CAISESAGGTEAFF. CDR3 nucleotides: TGTGCCATCAGTGAGTCGGCAGGGGGGACTGAAGCTTTCTTT.

J is TRBJ2-7 and V is TRBV19, with a possible D match to TRBD1 (6 bases). Between the trimmed V and J ends, which lost 6 bases and 2 bases, there was a span of 17 bases. Germline V gene data show CDR1 as LNHDA and CDR2 as SQIVND (reference sequence). The CDR3 covers 15 residues. CDR3 region: CASSLVPGQTYEQYF. CDR3 nucleotides: TGTGCCAGTAGCTTAGTACCGGGACAAACCTACGAGCAGTACTTC.

The chain uses TRBV4-3 and TRBJ2-7, with D hard to call. The CDR3 covers 16 residues. V was cut by 0 bases and J by 4 bases, with 16 bases left in between. CDR1 LGHNA and CDR2 YSLEER come from the germline V gene. CDR3 coding DNA: TGCGCCAGCAGCCAAGATGAGGCCATCTTACTTTACGAGCAGTACTTC. Translating gives CASSQDEAILLYEQYF.

The rearrangement links TRBV12-3 or TRBV12-4 to TRBJ1-5; D is unresolved. The CDR3 has 13 residues. V was pared by 8 bases and J by 7 bases, with 15 bases between. The chain's CDR3 is CASCVTFRQPQHF. The CDR3 nucleotides are TGTGCCAGCTGCGTTACTTTTAGACAGCCCCAGCATTTT.

The chain is built from TRBV5-1 and TRBJ2-7, with 10 nucleotides matching TRBD1. V lost 0 bases, J lost 1 base, and 4 bases stayed unmatched. Looked up from germline, CDR1 is SGHRS and CDR2 is YFSETQ. CDR3 length: 16 residues. The CDR3 DNA follows: TGCGCCAGCAGCTTGGGACAGGGGGCGATATCCTACGAGCAGTACTTC. Amino acid sequence: CASSLGQGAISYEQYF.